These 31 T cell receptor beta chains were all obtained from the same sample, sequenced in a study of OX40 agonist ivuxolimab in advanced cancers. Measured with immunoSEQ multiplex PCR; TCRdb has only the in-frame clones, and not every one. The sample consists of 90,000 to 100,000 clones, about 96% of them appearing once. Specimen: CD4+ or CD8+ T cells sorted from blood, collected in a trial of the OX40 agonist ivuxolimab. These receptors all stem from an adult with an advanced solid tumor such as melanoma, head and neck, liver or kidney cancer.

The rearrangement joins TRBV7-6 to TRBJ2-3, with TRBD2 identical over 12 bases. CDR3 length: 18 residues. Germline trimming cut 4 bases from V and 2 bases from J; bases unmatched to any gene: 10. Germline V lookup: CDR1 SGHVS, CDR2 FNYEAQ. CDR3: CASSYLAGGPGVTDTQYF. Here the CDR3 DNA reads TGTGCCAGCAGCTACCTAGCGGGAGGGCCGGGGGTCACAGATACGCAGTATTTT.

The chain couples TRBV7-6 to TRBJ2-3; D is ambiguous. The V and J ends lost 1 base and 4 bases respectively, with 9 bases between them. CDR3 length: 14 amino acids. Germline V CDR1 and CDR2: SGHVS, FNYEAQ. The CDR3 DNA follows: TGTGCCAGCAGCTTAGGGCCGAGTTCAGATACGCAGTATTTT. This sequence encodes CASSLGPSSDTQYF. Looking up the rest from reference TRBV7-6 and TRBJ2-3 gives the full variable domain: GAGVSQSPRYKVTKRGQDVALRCDPISGHVSLYWYRQALGQGPEFLTYFNYEAQQDKSGLPNDRFSAERPEGSISTLTIQRTEQRDSAMYRCASSLGPSSDTQYFGPGTRLTVL.

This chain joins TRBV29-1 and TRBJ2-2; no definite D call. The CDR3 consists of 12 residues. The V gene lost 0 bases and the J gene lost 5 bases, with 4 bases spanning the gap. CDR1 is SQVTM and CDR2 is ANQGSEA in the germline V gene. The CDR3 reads CSVEDGTGELFF. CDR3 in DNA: TGCAGCGTTGAAGATGGAACCGGGGAGCTGTTTTTT.

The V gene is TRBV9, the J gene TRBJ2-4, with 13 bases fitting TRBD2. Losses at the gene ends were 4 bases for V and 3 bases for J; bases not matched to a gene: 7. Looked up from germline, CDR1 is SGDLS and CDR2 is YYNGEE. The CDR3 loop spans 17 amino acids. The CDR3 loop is CASSSGTSGDDKNIQYF. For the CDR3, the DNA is TGTGCCAGCAGCTCAGGGACTAGCGGGGATGACAAAAACATTCAGTACTTC.

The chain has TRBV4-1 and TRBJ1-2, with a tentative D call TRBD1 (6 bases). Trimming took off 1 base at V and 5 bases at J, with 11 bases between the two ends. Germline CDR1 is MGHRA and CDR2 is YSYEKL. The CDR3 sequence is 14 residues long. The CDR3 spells CASSQVQGIYGYTF. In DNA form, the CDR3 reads TGCGCCAGCAGCCAAGTCCAGGGGATTTATGGCTACACCTTC.

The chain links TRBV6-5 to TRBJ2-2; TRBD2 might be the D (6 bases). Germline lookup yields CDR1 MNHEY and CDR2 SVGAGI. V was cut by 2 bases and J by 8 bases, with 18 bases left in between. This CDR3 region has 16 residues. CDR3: CASSYVPSGAGGELFF. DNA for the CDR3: TGTGCCAGCAGTTACGTGCCGTCTGGGGCGGGGGGGGAGCTGTTTTTT.

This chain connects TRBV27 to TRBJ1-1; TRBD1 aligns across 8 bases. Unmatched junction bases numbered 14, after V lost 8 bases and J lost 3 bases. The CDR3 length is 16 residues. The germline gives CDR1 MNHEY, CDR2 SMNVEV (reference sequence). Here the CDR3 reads CASSPRGLLGDTEAFF. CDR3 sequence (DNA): TGTGCCAGCTCTCCCAGGGGGCTTCTCGGGGACACTGAAGCTTTCTTT.

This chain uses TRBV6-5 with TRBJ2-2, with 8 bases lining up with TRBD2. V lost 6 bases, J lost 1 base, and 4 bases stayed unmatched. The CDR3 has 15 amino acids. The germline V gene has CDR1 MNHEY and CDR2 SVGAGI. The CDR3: CASSHSGRNTGELFF. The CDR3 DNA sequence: TGTGCCAGCAGCCACAGCGGGAGGAACACCGGGGAGCTGTTTTTT.

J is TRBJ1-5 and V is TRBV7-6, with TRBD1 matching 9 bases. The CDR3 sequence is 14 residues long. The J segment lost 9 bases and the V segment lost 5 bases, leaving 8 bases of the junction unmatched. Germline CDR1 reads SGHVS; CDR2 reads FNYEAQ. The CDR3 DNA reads TGTGCCAGCAGCCTTTGGGGACAGGGTTGGCCCCAGCATTTT. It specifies CASSLWGQGWPQHF.

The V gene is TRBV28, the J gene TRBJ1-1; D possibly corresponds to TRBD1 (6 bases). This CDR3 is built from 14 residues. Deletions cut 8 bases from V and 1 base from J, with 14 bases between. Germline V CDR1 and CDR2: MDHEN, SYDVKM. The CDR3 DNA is TGTGCCAGCTGCTACTACAGGGCGAACACTGAAGCTTTCTTT. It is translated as CASCYYRANTEAFF.

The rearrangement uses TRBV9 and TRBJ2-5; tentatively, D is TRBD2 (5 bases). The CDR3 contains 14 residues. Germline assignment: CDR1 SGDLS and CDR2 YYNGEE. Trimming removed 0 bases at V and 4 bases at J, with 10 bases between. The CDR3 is CASSVGARGETQYF. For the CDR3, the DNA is TGTGCCAGCAGCGTAGGGGCCCGGGGAGAGACCCAGTACTTC. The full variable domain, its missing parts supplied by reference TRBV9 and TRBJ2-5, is DSGVTQTPKHLITATGQRVTLRCSPRSGDLSVYWYQQSLDQGLQFLIQYYNGEERAKGNILERFSAQQFPDLHSELNLSSLELGDSALYFCASSVGARGETQYFGPGTRLLVL.

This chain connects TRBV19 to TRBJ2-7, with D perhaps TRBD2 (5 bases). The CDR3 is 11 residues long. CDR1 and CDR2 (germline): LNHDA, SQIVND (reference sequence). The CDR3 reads CASGNTYEQYF. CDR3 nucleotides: TGTGCTTCGGGAAACACCTACGAGCAGTACTTC.

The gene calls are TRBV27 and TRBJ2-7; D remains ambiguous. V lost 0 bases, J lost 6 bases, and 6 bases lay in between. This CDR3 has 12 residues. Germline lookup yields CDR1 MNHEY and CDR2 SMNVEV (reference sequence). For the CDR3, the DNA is TGTGCCAGCAGTTTATCGTTGGGCGAGCAGTACTTC. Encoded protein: CASSLSLGEQYF.

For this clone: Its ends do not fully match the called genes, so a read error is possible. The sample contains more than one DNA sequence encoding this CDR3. The CDR3, as DNA: TGTGCCAGCAGCTTAGGGAGCTCTGGGAACACCATATATTTT. Translation: CASSLGSSGNTIYF. The chain links TRBV5-6 to TRBJ1-3; D remains unclear. The CDR3 runs 14 residues. CDR1 is SGHDT, CDR2 YYEEEE, per germline.

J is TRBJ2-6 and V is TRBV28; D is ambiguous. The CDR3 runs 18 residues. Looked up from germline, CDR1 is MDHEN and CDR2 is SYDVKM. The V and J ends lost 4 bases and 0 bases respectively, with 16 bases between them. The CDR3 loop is CASSWNAPGTSGANVLTF. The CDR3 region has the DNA TGTGCCAGCAGTTGGAACGCTCCCGGAACCTCTGGGGCCAACGTCCTGACTTTC.

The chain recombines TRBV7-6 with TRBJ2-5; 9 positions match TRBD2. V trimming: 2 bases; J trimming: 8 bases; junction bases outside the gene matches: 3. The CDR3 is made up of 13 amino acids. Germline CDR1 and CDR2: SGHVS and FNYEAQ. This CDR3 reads CASSLLGLATQYF. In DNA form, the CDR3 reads TGTGCCAGCAGCTTATTGGGACTAGCAACCCAGTACTTC.

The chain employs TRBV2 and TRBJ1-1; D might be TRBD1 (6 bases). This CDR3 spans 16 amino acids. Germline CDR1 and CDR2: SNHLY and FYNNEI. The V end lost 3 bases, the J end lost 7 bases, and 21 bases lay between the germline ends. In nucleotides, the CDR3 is TGTGCCAGCAGTGACGGAACAGGGCGGGATTTTTTTGAAGCTTTCTTT. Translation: CASSDGTGRDFFEAFF.

For the CDR3, the DNA is TGTGCCAGCAGTGACAGGGGGTACGCTGAAGCTTTCTTT. It yields the protein CASSDRGYAEAFF. The gene calls are TRBV6-5 and TRBJ1-1; 9 nucleotides match TRBD1. The CDR3 has 13 amino acids. J was trimmed by 6 bases and V by 5 bases; bases with no gene match: 4. CDR1 MNHEY and CDR2 SVGAGI come from the germline V gene.

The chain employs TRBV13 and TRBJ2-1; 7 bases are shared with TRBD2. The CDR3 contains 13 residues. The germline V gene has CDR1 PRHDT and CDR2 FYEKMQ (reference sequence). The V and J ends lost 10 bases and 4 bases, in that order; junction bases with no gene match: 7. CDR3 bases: TGTGCCACCCGGGGAGCGGGGTACAATGAGCAGTTCTTC. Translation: CATRGAGYNEQFF.

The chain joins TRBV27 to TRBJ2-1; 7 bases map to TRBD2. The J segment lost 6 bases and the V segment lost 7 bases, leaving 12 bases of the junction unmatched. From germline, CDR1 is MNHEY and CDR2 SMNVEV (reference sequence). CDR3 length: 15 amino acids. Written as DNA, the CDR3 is TGTGCCAGCACCCTACTGGGGGGGGGTCGCAATGAGCAGTTCTTC. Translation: CASTLLGGGRNEQFF.

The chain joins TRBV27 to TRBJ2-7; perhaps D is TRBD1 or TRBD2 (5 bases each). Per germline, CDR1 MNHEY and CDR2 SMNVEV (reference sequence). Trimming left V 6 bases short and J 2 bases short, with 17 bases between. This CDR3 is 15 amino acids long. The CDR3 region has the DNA TGTGCCAGCAGAACAGGACTCTTCCTAACCTACGAGCAGTACTTC. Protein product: CASRTGLFLTYEQYF.

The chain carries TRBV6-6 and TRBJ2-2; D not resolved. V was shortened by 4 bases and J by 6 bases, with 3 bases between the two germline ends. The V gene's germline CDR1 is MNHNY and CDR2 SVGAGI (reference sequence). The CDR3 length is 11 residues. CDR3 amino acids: CASSFAGELFF. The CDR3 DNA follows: TGTGCCAGCAGTTTCGCCGGGGAGCTGTTTTTT.

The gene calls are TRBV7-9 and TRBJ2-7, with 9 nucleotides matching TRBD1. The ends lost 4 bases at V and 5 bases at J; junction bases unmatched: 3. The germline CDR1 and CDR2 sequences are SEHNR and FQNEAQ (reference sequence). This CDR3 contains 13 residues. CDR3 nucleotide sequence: TGTGCCAGCAGCTCGACAGGGGGGGACGAGCAGTACTTC. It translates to CASSSTGGDEQYF.

DNA for the CDR3: TGCGCCAGCAGCACCGAAGGGGACTATGGCTACACCTTC. It encodes CASSTEGDYGYTF. The chain combines TRBV4-1 with TRBJ1-2, with D possibly matching TRBD1 (5 bases). Looked up from germline, CDR1 is MGHRA and CDR2 is YSYEKL. The CDR3 covers 13 residues. The V and J ends lost 5 bases and 3 bases respectively, with 10 bases between them.

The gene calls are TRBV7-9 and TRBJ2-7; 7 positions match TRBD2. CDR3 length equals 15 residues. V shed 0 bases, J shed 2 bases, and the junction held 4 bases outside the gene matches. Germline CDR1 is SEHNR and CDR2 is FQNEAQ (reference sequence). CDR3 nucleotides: TGTGCCAGCAGCTTAGCGGAGCGGGGCGCCTACGAGCAGTACTTC. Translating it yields CASSLAERGAYEQYF.

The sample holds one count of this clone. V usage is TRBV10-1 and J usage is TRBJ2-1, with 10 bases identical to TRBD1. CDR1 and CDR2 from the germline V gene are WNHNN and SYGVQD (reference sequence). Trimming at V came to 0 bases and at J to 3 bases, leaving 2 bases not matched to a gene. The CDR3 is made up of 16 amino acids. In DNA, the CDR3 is TGCGCCAGCAGTGAGTCTGGGACAGGGGACTACAATGAGCAGTTCTTC. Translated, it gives CASSESGTGDYNEQFF.

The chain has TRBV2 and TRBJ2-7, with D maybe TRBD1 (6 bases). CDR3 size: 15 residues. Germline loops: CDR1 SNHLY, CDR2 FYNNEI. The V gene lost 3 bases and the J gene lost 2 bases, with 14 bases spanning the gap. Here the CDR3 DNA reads TGTGCCAGCAGTGAGGGGACAAACGCCCCCTACGAGCAGTACTTC. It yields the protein CASSEGTNAPYEQYF. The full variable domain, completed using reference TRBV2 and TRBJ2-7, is EPEVTQTPSHQVTQMGQEVILRCVPISNHLYFYWYRQILGQKVEFLVSFYNNEISEKSEIFDDQFSVERPDGSNFTLKIRSTKLEDSAMYFCASSEGTNAPYEQYFGPGTRLTVT.

CDR3 loop: CASSHSGRYNEQFF. The CDR3 region has the DNA TGTGCCAGCAGCCACAGCGGGAGGTACAATGAGCAGTTCTTC. V is TRBV7-8 and J is TRBJ2-1; 9 bases are a match to TRBD2. The CDR3 covers 14 residues. In germline, CDR1 is SGHVS, CDR2 FQNEAQ. The ends lost 5 bases at V and 4 bases at J; junction bases unmatched: 3.

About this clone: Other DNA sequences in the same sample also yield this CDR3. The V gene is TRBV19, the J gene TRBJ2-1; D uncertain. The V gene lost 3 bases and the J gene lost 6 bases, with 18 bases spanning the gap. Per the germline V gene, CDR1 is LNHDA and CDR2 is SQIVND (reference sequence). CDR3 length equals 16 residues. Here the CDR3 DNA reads TGTGCCAGTAGTATCCTTCCTTCGAGTCTCGTCAATGAGCAGTTCTTC. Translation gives CASSILPSSLVNEQFF. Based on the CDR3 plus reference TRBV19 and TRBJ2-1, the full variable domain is DGGITQSPKYLFRKEGQNVTLSCEQNLNHDAMYWYRQDPGQGLRLIYYSQIVNDFQKGDIAEGYSVSREKKESFPLTVTSAQKNPTAFYLCASSILPSSLVNEQFFGPGTRLTVL.

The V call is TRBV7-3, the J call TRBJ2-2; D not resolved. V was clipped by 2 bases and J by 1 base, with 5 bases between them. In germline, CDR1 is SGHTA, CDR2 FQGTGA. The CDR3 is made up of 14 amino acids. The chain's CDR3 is CASSLRENTGELFF. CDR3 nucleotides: TGTGCCAGCAGCTTACGAGAGAACACCGGGGAGCTGTTTTTT.

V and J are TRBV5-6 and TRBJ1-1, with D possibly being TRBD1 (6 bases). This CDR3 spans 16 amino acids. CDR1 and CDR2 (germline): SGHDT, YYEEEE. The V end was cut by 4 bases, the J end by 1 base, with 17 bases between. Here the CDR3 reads CASSPLGGAENTEAFF. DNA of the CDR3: TGTGCCAGCAGCCCTCTCGGGGGCGCCGAGAACACTGAAGCTTTCTTT. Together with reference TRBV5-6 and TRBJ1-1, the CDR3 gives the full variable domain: DAGVTQSPTHLIKTRGQQVTLRCSPKSGHDTVSWYQQALGQGPQFIFQYYEEEERQRGNFPDRFSGHQFPNYSSELNVNALLLGDSALYLCASSPLGGAENTEAFFGQGTRLTVV.